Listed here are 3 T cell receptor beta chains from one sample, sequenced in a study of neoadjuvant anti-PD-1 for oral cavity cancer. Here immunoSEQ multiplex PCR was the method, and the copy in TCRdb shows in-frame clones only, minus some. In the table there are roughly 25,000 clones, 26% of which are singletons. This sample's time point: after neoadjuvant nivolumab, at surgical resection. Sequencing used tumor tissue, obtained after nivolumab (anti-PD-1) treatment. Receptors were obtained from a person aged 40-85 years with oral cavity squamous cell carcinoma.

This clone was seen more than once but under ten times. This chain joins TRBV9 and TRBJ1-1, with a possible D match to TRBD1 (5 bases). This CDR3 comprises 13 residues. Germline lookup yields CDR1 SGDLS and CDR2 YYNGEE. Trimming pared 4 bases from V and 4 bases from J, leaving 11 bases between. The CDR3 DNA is TGTGCCAGCAGCACACTGACAGCCACTGAAGCTTTCTTT. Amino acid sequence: CASSTLTATEAFF. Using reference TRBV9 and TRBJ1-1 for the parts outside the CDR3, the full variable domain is DSGVTQTPKHLITATGQRVTLRCSPRSGDLSVYWYQQSLDQGLQFLIQYYNGEERAKGNILERFSAQQFPDLHSELNLSSLELGDSALYFCASSTLTATEAFFGQGTRLTVV.

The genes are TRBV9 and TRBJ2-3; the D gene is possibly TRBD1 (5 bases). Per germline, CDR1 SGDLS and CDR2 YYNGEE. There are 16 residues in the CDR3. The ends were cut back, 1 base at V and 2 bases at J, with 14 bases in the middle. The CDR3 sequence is CASSVQGSWATDTQYF. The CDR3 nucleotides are TGTGCCAGCAGCGTACAGGGTTCATGGGCCACAGATACGCAGTATTTT.

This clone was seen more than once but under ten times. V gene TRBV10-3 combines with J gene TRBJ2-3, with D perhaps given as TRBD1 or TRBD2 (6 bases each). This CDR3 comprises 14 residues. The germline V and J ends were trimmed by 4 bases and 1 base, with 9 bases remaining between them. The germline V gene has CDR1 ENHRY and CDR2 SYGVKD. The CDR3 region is CAISVGGGTDTQYF. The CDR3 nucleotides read TGTGCCATCAGTGTGGGGGGCGGCACAGATACGCAGTATTTT.